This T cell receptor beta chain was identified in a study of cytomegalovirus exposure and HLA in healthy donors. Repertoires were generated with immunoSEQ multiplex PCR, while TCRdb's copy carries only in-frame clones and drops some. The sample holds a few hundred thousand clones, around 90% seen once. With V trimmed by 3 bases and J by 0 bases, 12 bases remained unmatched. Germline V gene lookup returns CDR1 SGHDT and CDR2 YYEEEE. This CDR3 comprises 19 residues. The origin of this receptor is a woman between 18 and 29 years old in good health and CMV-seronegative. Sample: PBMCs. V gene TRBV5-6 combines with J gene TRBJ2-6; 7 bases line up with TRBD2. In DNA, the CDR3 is TGTGCCAGCAGCTCCCCGGGAGGATGGCAGAACTCTGGGGCCAACGTCCTGACTTTC. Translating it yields CASSSPGGWQNSGANVLTF.